One and the same sample provided the 24 T cell receptor beta chains below, sequenced in a study of OX40 agonist ivuxolimab in advanced cancers. Clones were read by immunoSEQ multiplex PCR, and TCRdb kept only the in-frame ones, dropping some. The sample lists tens of thousands of clones; approximately 92% were seen once. The sequencing used CD4+ or CD8+ T cells sorted from blood, collected in a trial of the OX40 agonist ivuxolimab. Every receptor here comes from an adult with an advanced solid tumor such as melanoma, head and neck, liver or kidney cancer.

This chain joins TRBV6-5 and TRBJ2-1; 12 nucleotides match TRBD2. Germline CDR1 MNHEY, CDR2 SVGAGI. The length of the CDR3 is 15 residues. V gave up 6 bases and J gave up 10 bases; unmatched junction bases: 10. The CDR3 loop is CASSSRLAGAPEQFF. The CDR3 DNA reads TGTGCCAGCAGCTCTAGACTAGCGGGGGCTCCGGAGCAGTTCTTC.

The chain carries TRBV28 and TRBJ2-3; D remains ambiguous. This CDR3 has 17 residues. CDR1 and CDR2 from the germline V gene are MDHEN and SYDVKM. Trimming took off 7 bases at V and 0 bases at J, with 20 bases between the two ends. In nucleotides, the CDR3 is TGTGCCAGCAACGGCCCCAGGATTGTCATTAGCACAGATACGCAGTATTTT. Translation gives CASNGPRIVISTDTQYF.

The V and J genes are TRBV28 and TRBJ2-7; no definite D call. Germline loops: CDR1 MDHEN, CDR2 SYDVKM. V was clipped by 6 bases and J by 0 bases, with 12 bases between them. This CDR3 spans 14 amino acids. This chain's CDR3 is CASRHSSPSYEQYF. In DNA form, the CDR3 reads TGTGCCAGCAGGCACAGCTCACCCTCCTACGAGCAGTACTTC.

The chain carries TRBV10-1 and TRBJ1-1; unclear D gene. Per germline, CDR1 WNHNN and CDR2 SYGVQD (reference sequence). Trimming removed 6 bases from V and 2 bases from J, with 16 bases in between. CDR3 size: 15 residues. CDR3 loop: CASRWDLSSNTEAFF. The CDR3 nucleotides are TGCGCCAGCAGATGGGATCTTAGCAGCAACACTGAAGCTTTCTTT.

The chain employs TRBV28 and TRBJ2-7; D possibly corresponds to TRBD2 (6 bases). Trimming removed 8 bases from V and 0 bases from J, with 17 bases in between. The germline V gene encodes CDR1 MDHEN and CDR2 SYDVKM. This CDR3 contains 15 residues. CDR3 sequence reads: CASREERASSYEQYF. CDR3 coding DNA: TGTGCCAGCCGGGAAGAGCGGGCGAGCTCCTACGAGCAGTACTTC.

The chain carries TRBV9 and TRBJ2-2; the match to TRBD2 covers 7 bases. J lost 1 base, V lost 0 bases, and 3 bases had no gene match. The CDR3 sequence is 16 residues long. Germline V gene data show CDR1 as SGDLS and CDR2 as YYNGEE. The CDR3 is CASSVGGRQNTGELFF. The DNA of the CDR3 is TGTGCCAGCAGCGTAGGCGGGAGACAGAACACCGGGGAGCTGTTTTTT.

This rearrangement joins TRBV2 to TRBJ2-7; D is possibly TRBD1 (5 bases). CDR1 and CDR2 from the germline V gene are SNHLY and FYNNEI. The CDR3 runs to 13 residues. V lost 6 bases and J lost 3, with 12 bases in between. CDR3 nucleotides: TGTGCCAGCAGCCCCGACAGCCACTACGAGCAGTACTTC. Protein: CASSPDSHYEQYF. The full variable domain, in which reference TRBV2 and TRBJ2-7 provide the parts outside the CDR3, is EPEVTQTPSHQVTQMGQEVILRCVPISNHLYFYWYRQILGQKVEFLVSFYNNEISEKSEIFDDQFSVERPDGSNFTLKIRSTKLEDSAMYFCASSPDSHYEQYFGPGTRLTVT.

The chain joins TRBV30 to TRBJ2-1; 10 bases agree with TRBD1. Germline-derived CDR1 and CDR2 are GTSNPN and SVGIG (reference sequence). J lost 8 bases, V lost 0 bases, and 4 bases had no gene match. This CDR3 has 14 amino acids. Here the CDR3 reads CAWSVKGTGDEQFF. CDR3 DNA sequence: TGTGCCTGGAGTGTAAAAGGGACAGGGGATGAGCAGTTCTTC.

The chain employs TRBV28 and TRBJ2-5; possible D gene TRBD2, 7 bases. This CDR3 is 17 amino acids long. Trimming shortened V by 6 bases and J by 5 bases, and 25 bases separated the two germline ends. Germline V CDR1 and CDR2: MDHEN, SYDVKM. This chain's CDR3 is CASSPPWFGGQGETQYF. The CDR3 coding sequence is TGTGCCAGCAGCCCCCCCTGGTTCGGGGGGCAGGGGGAGACCCAGTACTTC.

The genes are TRBV5-6 and TRBJ2-7; the D is unclear. V was pared by 3 bases and J by 7 bases, with 17 bases between. Germline V CDR1 and CDR2: SGHDT, YYEEEE. The CDR3 has 14 amino acids. The CDR3 nucleotides read TGTGCCAGCAGCTGGGTCTCCGAGATCCGGGAGCAGTACTTC. Its protein is CASSWVSEIREQYF.

The V and J genes are TRBV4-2 and TRBJ1-1, with no clear D. V shed 0 bases and J shed 5 bases, with 13 bases lying between them. Looked up from germline, CDR1 is LGHNA and CDR2 is YNFKEQ. The CDR3 spans 15 residues. Written as DNA, the CDR3 is TGTGCCAGCAGCCAAGATGTCCGGGGTGGGACTGAAGCTTTCTTT. Its protein product is CASSQDVRGGTEAFF.

The V and J genes are TRBV5-1 and TRBJ2-7; D remains ambiguous. Trimming shortened V by 5 bases and J by 2 bases, and 14 bases separated the two germline ends. CDR1 and CDR2 (germline): SGHRS, YFSETQ. The CDR3 has 14 amino acids. The CDR3 DNA follows: TGCGCCAGCAGTTCCGACACCACGGCCTACGAGCAGTACTTC. It yields the protein CASSSDTTAYEQYF. Full variable domain (outside the CDR3, taken from reference TRBV5-1 and TRBJ2-7): KAGVTQTPRYLIKTRGQQVTLSCSPISGHRSVSWYQQTPGQGLQFLFEYFSETQRNKGNFPGRFSGRQFSNSRSEMNVSTLELGDSALYLCASSSDTTAYEQYFGPGTRLTVT.

The rearrangement uses TRBV28 and TRBJ2-1, with 8 nucleotides matching TRBD2. The CDR3 is 13 amino acids. CDR1 is MDHEN, CDR2 SYDVKM, per germline. V shed 5 bases, J shed 9 bases, and the junction held 6 bases outside the gene matches. The CDR3 loop is CASSRMAGGEQFF. The CDR3 DNA follows: TGTGCCAGCAGTCGCATGGCGGGAGGTGAGCAGTTCTTC.

V usage is TRBV14 and J usage is TRBJ2-2, with D unclear. The CDR3 runs to 15 residues. CDR1 is SGHDN, CDR2 FVKESK, per germline. The V gene lost 0 bases and the J gene lost 4 bases, with 9 bases spanning the gap. Written as DNA, the CDR3 is TGTGCCAGCAGCCAAGACTACAGAGGCACCGGGGAGCTGTTTTTT. Translated: CASSQDYRGTGELFF.

The chain employs TRBV7-9 and TRBJ2-1; a possible D gene is TRBD2 (5 bases). The CDR3 is 13 residues long. V lost 1 base to trimming and J lost 6 bases, with 7 bases between them. From germline, CDR1 is SEHNR and CDR2 FQNEAQ (reference sequence). The chain's CDR3 is CASSLVRGNEQFF. CDR3 nucleotides: TGTGCCAGCAGCTTAGTACGGGGCAATGAGCAGTTCTTC.

V is TRBV4-2 and J is TRBJ2-3; 7 nucleotides line up with TRBD2. The CDR3 has 16 amino acids. Per germline, CDR1 LGHNA and CDR2 YNFKEQ. V shed 0 bases, J shed 1 base, and the junction held 4 bases outside the gene matches. CDR3 in amino acids: CASSQDYSGGTDTQYF. For the CDR3, the DNA is TGTGCCAGCAGCCAAGATTACAGCGGGGGCACAGATACGCAGTATTTT.

The chain is built from TRBV30 and TRBJ2-1; D not resolved. This CDR3 comprises 13 residues. Germline loops: CDR1 GTSNPN, CDR2 SVGIG (reference sequence). V lost 3 bases to trimming and J lost 1 base, with 7 bases between them. CDR3 protein: CAWSRESYNEQFF. The CDR3 DNA reads TGTGCCTGGAGCCGAGAGTCCTACAATGAGCAGTTCTTC.

For this clone: A junction boundary mismatches the germline segment, possibly from a read error. The chain combines TRBV6-5 with TRBJ1-2; 10 nucleotides match TRBD1. The CDR3 spans 14 residues. Looked up from germline, CDR1 is MNHEY and CDR2 is SVGAGI. The CDR3 sequence is CASSRQGANYGYTF. The DNA for the CDR3 is TGTGCCAGCAGTCGACAGGGGGCTAATTATGGCTACACCTTC.

The genes are TRBV5-4 and TRBJ2-3, with 12 bases aligning to TRBD1. With V trimmed by 5 bases and J by 3 bases, 13 bases remained unmatched. The length of the CDR3 is 18 residues. CDR1 and CDR2 from the germline V gene are SGHNT and YYREEE (reference sequence). The CDR3 sequence: CASRTGTGGRRGTDTQYF. In DNA, the CDR3 is TGTGCCAGCAGAACCGGGACAGGGGGCCGAAGGGGGACAGATACGCAGTATTTT.

The J gene is TRBJ1-5, the V gene TRBV5-1, with a weak D call TRBD1 (6 bases). The CDR3 sequence is 14 residues long. Germline CDR1 is SGHRS and CDR2 is YFSETQ. V lost 4 bases to trimming and J lost 4 bases, with 12 bases between them. The CDR3 DNA reads TGCGCCAGCAGCAGTGGACAGACGAATCAGCCCCAGCATTTT. Translation gives CASSSGQTNQPQHF.

This rearrangement joins TRBV28 to TRBJ1-5; D call uncertain. The CDR3 consists of 12 residues. CDR1 is MDHEN, CDR2 SYDVKM, per germline. V lost 5 bases, J lost 2 bases, and 4 bases lay in between. This chain's CDR3 is CASSQGNQPQHF. The CDR3 DNA reads TGTGCCAGCAGTCAGGGCAATCAGCCCCAGCATTTT.

The CDR3 sequence is CASSLRGNYGYTF. CDR3 DNA: TGTGCCAGCAGTTTACGGGGAAACTATGGCTACACCTTC. The chain recombines TRBV27 with TRBJ1-2; no reliable D call. Germline CDR1 is MNHEY and CDR2 is SMNVEV (reference sequence). The CDR3 has 13 residues. V lost 2 bases and J 2 bases, leaving 6 bases between the germline ends.

This chain links TRBV10-3 with TRBJ2-1; TRBD2 matches at 10 bases. Looked up from germline, CDR1 is ENHRY and CDR2 is SYGVKD. Trimming took 6 bases from V and 7 from J; bases not matched to a gene: 9. The CDR3 runs to 15 residues. CDR3 in DNA: TGTGCCATCAGGGGGCCCGGGACTAGCGCTAATGAGCAGTTCTTC. The encoded protein is CAIRGPGTSANEQFF.

The V and J genes are TRBV19 and TRBJ1-1; no reliable D call. CDR3 size: 14 residues. Germline values: CDR1 LNHDA, CDR2 SQIVND (reference sequence). V shed 5 bases and J shed 2 bases, with 12 bases lying between them. CDR3 residues: CASSRPPENTEAFF. CDR3 in DNA: TGTGCCAGTAGTCGACCGCCAGAAAACACTGAAGCTTTCTTT.